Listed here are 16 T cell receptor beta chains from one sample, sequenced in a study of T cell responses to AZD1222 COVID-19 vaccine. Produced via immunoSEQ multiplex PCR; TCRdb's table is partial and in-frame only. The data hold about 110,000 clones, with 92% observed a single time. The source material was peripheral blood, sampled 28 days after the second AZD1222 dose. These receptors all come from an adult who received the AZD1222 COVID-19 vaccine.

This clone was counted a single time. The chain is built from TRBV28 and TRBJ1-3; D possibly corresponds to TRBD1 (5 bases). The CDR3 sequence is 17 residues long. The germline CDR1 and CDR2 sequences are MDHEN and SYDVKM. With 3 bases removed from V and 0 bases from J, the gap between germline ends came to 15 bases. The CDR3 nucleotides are TGTGCCAGCAGTTTGACCGGGGGAGTTCACTCTGGAAACACCATATATTTT. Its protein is CASSLTGGVHSGNTIYF.

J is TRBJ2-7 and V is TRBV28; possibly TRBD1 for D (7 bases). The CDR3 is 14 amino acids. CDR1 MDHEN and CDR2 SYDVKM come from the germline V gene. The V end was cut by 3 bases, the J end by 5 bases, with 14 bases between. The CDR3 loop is CASSFRGEADEQYF. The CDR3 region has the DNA TGTGCCAGCAGTTTCAGGGGGGAAGCGGACGAGCAGTACTTC. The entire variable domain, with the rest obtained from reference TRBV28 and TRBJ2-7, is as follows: DVKVTQSSRYLVKRTGEKVFLECVQDMDHENMFWYRQDPGLGLRLIYFSYDVKMKEKGDIPEGYSVSREKKERFSLILESASTNQTSMYLCASSFRGEADEQYFGPGTRLTVT.

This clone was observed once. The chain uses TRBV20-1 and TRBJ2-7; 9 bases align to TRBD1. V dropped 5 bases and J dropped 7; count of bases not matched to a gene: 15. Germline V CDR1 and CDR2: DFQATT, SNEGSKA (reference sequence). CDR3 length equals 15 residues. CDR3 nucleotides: TGCAGTGCTGGTGGGACAGGGAGGTTTGTTATGGAGCAGTACTTC. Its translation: CSAGGTGRFVMEQYF.

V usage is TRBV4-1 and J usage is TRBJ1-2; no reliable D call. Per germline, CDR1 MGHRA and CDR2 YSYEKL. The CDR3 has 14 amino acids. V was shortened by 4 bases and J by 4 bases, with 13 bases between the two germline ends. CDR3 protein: CASSLAPVPYGYTF. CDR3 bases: TGCGCCAGCAGCCTGGCTCCAGTTCCCTATGGCTACACCTTC.

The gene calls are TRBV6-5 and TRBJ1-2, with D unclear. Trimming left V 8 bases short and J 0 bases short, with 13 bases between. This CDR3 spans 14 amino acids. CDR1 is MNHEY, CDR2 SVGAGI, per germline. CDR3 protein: CASGFIRSNYGYTF. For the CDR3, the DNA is TGTGCCAGCGGATTCATCAGGTCTAACTATGGCTACACCTTC.

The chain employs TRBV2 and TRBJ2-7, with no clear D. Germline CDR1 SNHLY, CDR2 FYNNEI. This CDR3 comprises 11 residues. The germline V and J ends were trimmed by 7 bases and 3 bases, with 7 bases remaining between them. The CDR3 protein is CASILDYEQYF. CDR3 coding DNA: TGTGCCAGCATCTTGGACTACGAGCAGTACTTC.

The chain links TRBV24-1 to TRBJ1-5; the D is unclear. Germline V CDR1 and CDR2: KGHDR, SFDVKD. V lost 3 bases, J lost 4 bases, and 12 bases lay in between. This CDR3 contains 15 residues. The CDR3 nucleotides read TGTGCCACCAGTGATAGGTCAGCCCCTAATCAGCCCCAGCATTTT. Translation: CATSDRSAPNQPQHF.

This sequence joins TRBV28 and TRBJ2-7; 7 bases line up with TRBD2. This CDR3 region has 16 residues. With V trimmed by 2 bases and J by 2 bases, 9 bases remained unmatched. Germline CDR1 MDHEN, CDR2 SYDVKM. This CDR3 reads CASSLHLAVLTYEQYF. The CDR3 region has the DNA TGTGCCAGCAGTTTACATCTAGCGGTGCTTACCTACGAGCAGTACTTC.

The CDR3 DNA is TGTGCCAGCCTCCGACAGGGGGTTGAAAAACTGTTTTTT. It translates to CASLRQGVEKLFF. The rearrangement joins TRBV2 to TRBJ1-4, with TRBD1 matching 9 bases. Germline lookup yields CDR1 SNHLY and CDR2 FYNNEI. This CDR3 comprises 13 residues. J gave up 7 bases and V 8 bases, and 5 bases lay outside the gene matches. Looking up the rest from reference TRBV2 and TRBJ1-4 gives the full variable domain: EPEVTQTPSHQVTQMGQEVILRCVPISNHLYFYWYRQILGQKVEFLVSFYNNEISEKSEIFDDQFSVERPDGSNFTLKIRSTKLEDSAMYFCASLRQGVEKLFFGSGTQLSVL.

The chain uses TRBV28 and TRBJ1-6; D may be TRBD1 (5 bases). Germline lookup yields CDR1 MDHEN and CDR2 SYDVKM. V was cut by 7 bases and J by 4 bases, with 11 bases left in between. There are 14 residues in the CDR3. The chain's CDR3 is CASTPQGYNSPLHF. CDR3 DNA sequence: TGTGCCAGCACACCCCAGGGATATAATTCACCCCTCCACTTT.

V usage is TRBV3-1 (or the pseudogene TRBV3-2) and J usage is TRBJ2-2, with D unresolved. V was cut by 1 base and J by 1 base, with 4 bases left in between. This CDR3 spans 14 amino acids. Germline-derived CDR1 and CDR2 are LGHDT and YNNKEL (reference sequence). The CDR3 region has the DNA TGTGCCAGCAGCCAAGGAGGGAACACCGGGGAGCTGTTTTTT. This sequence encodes CASSQGGNTGELFF.

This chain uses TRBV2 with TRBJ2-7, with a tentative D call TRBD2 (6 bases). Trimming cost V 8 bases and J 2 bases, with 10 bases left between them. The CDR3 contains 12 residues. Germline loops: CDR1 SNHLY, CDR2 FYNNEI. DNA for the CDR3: TGTGCCAGCTCGGGCGGGGCCTACGAGCAGTACTTC. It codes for CASSGGAYEQYF.

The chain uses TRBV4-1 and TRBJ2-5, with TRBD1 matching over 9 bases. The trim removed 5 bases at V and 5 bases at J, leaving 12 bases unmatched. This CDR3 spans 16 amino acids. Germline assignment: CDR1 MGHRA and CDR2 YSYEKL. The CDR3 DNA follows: TGCGCCAGCAGCTCGCGTGGGACAGGGAAGGACGAGACCCAGTACTTC. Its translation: CASSSRGTGKDETQYF.

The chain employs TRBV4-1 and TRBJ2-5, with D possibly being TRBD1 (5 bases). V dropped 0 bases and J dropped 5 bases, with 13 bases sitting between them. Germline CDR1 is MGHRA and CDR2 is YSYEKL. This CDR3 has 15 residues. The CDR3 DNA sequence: TGCGCCAGCAGCCAAGATAGACAGCTTTCCGAGACCCAGTACTTC. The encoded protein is CASSQDRQLSETQYF.

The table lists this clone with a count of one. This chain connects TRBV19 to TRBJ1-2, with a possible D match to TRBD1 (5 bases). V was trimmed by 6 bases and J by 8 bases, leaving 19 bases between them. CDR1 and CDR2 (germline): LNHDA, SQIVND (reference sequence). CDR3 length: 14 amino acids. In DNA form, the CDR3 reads TGTGCCAGTAGCGACACAGGTTCTCCTCGGGGCTACACCTTC. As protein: CASSDTGSPRGYTF.

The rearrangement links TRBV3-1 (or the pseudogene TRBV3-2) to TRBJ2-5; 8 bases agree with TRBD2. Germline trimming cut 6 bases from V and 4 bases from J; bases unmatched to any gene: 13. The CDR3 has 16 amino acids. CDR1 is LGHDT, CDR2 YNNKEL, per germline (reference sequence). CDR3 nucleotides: TGTGCCAGCAGTCGCCGCACTAGCGGAGGGGGAGAGACCCAGTACTTC. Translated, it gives CASSRRTSGGGETQYF.